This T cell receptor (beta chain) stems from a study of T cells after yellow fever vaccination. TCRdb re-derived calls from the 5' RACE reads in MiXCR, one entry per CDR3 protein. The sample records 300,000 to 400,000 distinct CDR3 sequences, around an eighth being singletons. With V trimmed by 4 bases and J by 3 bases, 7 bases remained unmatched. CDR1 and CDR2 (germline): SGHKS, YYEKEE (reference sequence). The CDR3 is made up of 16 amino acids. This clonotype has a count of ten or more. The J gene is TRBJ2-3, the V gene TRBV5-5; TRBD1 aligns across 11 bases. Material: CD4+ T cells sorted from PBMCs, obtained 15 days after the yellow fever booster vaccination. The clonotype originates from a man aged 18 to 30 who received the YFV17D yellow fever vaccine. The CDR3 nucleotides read TGTGCCAGCAGCGGGGAGGGGACAGGGGGGACAGATACGCAGTATTTT. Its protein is CASSGEGTGGTDTQYF.